The entry below gives a single TCR beta chain sequence along with its context. The sample is drawn from a study of CD8 T cells in Susac syndrome. RNA was extracted with the RNeasy kit, and a quantity of roughly 0.5 to 1 ug was reverse transcribed using random hexamers. Amplification of TCR beta CDR3 across 54 Vbeta and 13 Jbeta was performed with immunoSEQ multiplex PCR. A single record per CDR3 protein comes from TCRdb applying MiXCR to the immunoSEQ multiplex PCR reads. The table lists 80,000 or so distinct CDR3 sequences, 90% to 95% of them singletons. V was pared by 2 bases and J by 5 bases, with 14 bases between. There are 15 residues in the CDR3. CDR1 and CDR2 (germline): MNHEY, SVGEGT.

The receptor was isolated from a human donor in good health. Sequencing was performed on CD8+ T cells from PBMCs. V usage is TRBV6-2 or TRBV6-3 and J usage is TRBJ2-3; D may be TRBD1 (7 bases). CDR3 in amino acids: CASSYAEGAGDTQYF. The CDR3 nucleotides are TGTGCCAGCAGTTACGCGGAGGGGGCAGGAGATACGCAGTATTTT.